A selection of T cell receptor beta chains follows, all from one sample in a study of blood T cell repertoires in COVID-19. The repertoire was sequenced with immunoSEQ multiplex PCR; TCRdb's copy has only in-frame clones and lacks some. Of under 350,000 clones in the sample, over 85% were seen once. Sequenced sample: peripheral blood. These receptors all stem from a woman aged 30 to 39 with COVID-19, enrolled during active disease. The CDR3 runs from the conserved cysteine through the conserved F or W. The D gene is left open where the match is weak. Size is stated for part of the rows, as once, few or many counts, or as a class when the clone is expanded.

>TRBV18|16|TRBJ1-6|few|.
CASSPPVRGNNSPLHF
TGTGCCAGCTCACCACCGGTAAGGGGAAACAATTCACCCCTCCACTTT
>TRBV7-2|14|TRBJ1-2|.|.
CASSTPQGNYGYTF
TGTGCCAGCAGCACCCCACAGGGAAACTATGGCTACACCTTC
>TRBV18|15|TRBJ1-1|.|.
CASSPKGPVISEAFF
TGTGCCAGCTCACCAAAGGGGCCAGTCATATCCGAAGCTTTCTTT
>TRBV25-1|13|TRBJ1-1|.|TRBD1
CASSELEGARAFF
TGTGCCAGCAGTGAATTAGAGGGGGCGCGAGCTTTCTTT
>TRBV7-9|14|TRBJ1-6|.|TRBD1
CASAPDRESSPLHF
TGTGCCAGCGCCCCAGACAGGGAATCTTCACCCCTCCACTTT
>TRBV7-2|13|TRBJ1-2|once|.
CASSLGTMFGYTF
TGTGCCAGCAGCTTAGGGACTATGTTCGGCTACACCTTC
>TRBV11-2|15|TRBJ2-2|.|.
CASSLATGNTGELFF
TGTGCCAGCAGCTTAGCGACAGGGAACACCGGGGAGCTGTTTTTT
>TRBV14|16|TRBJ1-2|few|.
CASSPGVFLTNYGYTF
TGTGCCAGCAGCCCGGGGGTATTCCTAACGAACTATGGCTACACCTTC
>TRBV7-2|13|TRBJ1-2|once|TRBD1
CASSYQTGGGYTF
TGTGCCAGCAGCTACCAGACAGGGGGAGGCTACACCTTC
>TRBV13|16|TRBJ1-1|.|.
CASSSQAHRAISEAFF
TGTGCCAGCAGCTCCCAGGCCCACAGGGCTATCTCTGAAGCTTTCTTT
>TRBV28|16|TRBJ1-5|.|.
CASSLLGGPGNQPQHF
TGTGCCAGCAGTTTATTAGGAGGCCCCGGCAATCAGCCCCAGCATTTT
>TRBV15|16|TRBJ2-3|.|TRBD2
CATSKATAGGTDTQYF
TGTGCCACCAGCAAGGCGACGGCGGGAGGGACAGATACGCAGTATTTT
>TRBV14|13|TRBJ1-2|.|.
CASSPLQEGGYTF
TGTGCCAGCAGCCCGCTACAGGAGGGGGGCTACACCTTC
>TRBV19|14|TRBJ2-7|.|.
CASSTDFGSYEQYF
TGTGCCAGTAGTACCGACTTTGGATCCTACGAGCAGTACTTC
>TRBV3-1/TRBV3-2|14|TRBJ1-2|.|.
CASSQEDSNYGYTF
TGTGCCAGCAGCCAAGAAGACAGCAACTATGGCTACACCTTC
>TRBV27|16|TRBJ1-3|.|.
CASRNLGGEPGNTIYF
TGTGCCAGCAGAAACCTCGGGGGAGAGCCTGGAAACACCATATATTTT
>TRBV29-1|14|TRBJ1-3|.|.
CSVERVSVENTIYF
TGCAGCGTTGAACGGGTCAGCGTCGAAAACACCATATATTTT
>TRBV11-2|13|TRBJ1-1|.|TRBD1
CASSFRGPTEAFF
TGTGCCAGCAGCTTCAGGGGGCCCACTGAAGCTTTCTTT
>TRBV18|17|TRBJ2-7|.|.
CASSLTRPGVSAYEQYF
TGTGCCAGCTCACTTACTAGACCGGGAGTTTCCGCCTACGAGCAGTACTTC
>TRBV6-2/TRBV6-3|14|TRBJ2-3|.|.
CASSLGREVDTQYF
TGTGCCAGCAGCCTGGGCAGGGAGGTGGATACGCAGTATTTT
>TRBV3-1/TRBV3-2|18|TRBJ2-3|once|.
CASSQEGVGRGVTDTQYF
TGTGCCAGCAGCCAAGAGGGGGTCGGGCGGGGCGTAACAGATACGCAGTATTTT
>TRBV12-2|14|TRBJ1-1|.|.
CASRRWQGNTEAFF
TGTGCAAGTCGCCGGTGGCAGGGAAACACTGAAGCTTTCTTT
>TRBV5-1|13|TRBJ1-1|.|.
CASSLDQLTEAFF
TGCGCCAGCAGCTTGGATCAACTCACTGAAGCTTTCTTT
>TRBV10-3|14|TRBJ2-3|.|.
CATKRDTSADTQYF
TGTGCCACGAAACGGGACACCTCCGCAGATACGCAGTATTTT
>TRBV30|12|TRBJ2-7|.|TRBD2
CAWSKGGYEQYF
TGTGCCTGGAGTAAGGGAGGGTACGAGCAGTACTTC
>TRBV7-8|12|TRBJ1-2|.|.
CASSLDTYGYTF
TGTGCCAGCAGCTTAGACACCTATGGCTACACCTTC
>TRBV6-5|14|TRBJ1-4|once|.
CASSYSSGDGKLFF
TGTGCCAGCAGTTACTCTAGCGGAGATGGAAAACTGTTTTTT
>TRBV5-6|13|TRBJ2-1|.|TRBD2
CASSLSGGNEQFF
TGTGCCAGCAGCTTGTCGGGGGGCAATGAGCAGTTCTTC
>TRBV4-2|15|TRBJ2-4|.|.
CASSQAQGRENIQYF
TGTGCCAGCAGCCAAGCTCAGGGTAGGGAAAACATTCAGTACTTC
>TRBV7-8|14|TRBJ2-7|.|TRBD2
CASSPWVLAGASIF
TGTGCCAGCAGTCCTTGGGTTTTAGCGGGGGCCTCGATCTTC
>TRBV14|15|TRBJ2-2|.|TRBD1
CASRRTGGDTGELFF
TGTGCCAGCCGACGGACAGGGGGGGACACCGGGGAGCTGTTTTTT
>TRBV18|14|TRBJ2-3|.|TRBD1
CASSQGALTDTQYF
TGTGCCAGCTCCCAGGGGGCTCTCACGGATACGCAGTATTTT
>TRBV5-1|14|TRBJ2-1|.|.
CASSLIRGSNEQFF
TGCGCCAGCAGCCTAATCCGGGGGTCTAATGAGCAGTTCTTC
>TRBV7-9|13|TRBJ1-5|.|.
CASSLYGGQPQHF
TGTGCCAGCAGCTTATACGGGGGTCAGCCCCAGCATTTT
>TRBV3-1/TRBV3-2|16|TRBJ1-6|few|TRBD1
CASSHLRTGVNSPLHF
TGTGCCAGCAGCCACCTTAGGACAGGGGTGAATTCACCCCTCCACTTT
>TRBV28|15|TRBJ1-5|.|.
CASSSNRAANQPQHF
TGTGCCAGCAGTTCAAACAGGGCTGCGAATCAGCCCCAGCATTTT
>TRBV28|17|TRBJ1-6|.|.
CASSFAFGRGEGSPLHF
TGTGCCAGCAGTTTCGCCTTTGGTAGGGGGGAGGGTTCACCCCTCCACTTT
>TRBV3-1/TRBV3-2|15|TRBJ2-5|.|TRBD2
CASSQLAGGRETQYF
TGTGCCAGCAGCCAGCTAGCGGGGGGTAGGGAGACCCAGTACTTC
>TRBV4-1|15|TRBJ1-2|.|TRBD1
CASSQPRTGAYGYTF
TGCGCCAGCAGCCAACCACGGACAGGGGCCTATGGCTACACCTTC
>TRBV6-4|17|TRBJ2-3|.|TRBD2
CASSDSSGGDTADTQYF
TGTGCCAGCAGTGACTCGAGTGGGGGGGATACTGCAGATACGCAGTATTTT
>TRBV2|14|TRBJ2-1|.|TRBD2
CAITGLAGGDEQFF
TGTGCCATCACAGGGTTAGCGGGGGGCGATGAGCAGTTCTTC
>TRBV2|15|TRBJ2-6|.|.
CASSAGSSGANVLTF
TGTGCCAGCAGTGCCGGGAGCTCTGGGGCCAACGTCCTGACTTTC
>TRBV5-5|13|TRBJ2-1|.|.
CASSFSGIGEQFF
TGTGCCAGCAGCTTCTCAGGGATCGGTGAGCAGTTCTTC
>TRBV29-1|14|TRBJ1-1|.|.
CSVNEPRRDTEAFF
TGCAGCGTGAATGAGCCCCGCAGGGATACTGAAGCTTTCTTT
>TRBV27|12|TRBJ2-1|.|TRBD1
CASRGQGFQQFF
TGTGCCAGCCGGGGACAGGGCTTTCAGCAGTTCTTC
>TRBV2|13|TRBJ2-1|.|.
CASRTGPGSEQFF
TGTGCCAGCAGAACCGGGCCGGGAAGTGAGCAGTTCTTC
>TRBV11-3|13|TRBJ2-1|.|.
CASSLAGGNEQFF
TGTGCCAGCAGCTTAGCAGGCGGGAATGAGCAGTTCTTC
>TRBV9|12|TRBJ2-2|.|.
CASSVASGELFF
TGTGCCAGCAGCGTAGCGAGCGGGGAGCTGTTTTTT
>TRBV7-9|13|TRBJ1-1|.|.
CASSRTLNTEAFF
TGTGCCAGCAGTAGGACATTGAACACTGAAGCTTTCTTT
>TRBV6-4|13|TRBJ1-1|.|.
CASSVEEWTEAFF
TGTGCCAGCAGTGTGGAGGAGTGGACTGAAGCTTTCTTT
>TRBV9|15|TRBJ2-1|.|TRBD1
CASSMTGNRYNEQFF
TGTGCCAGCAGCATGACAGGGAATCGGTACAATGAGCAGTTCTTC
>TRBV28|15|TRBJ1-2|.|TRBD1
CASSSRDRGLYGYTF
TGTGCCAGCAGTTCCCGGGACAGGGGGCTCTATGGCTACACCTTC
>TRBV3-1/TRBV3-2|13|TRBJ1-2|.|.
CASSQDNTYGYTF
TGTGCCAGCAGCCAAGATAACACCTATGGCTACACCTTC
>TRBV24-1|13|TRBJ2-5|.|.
CATSDPVRETQYF
TGTGCCACCAGTGACCCCGTTCGGGAGACCCAGTACTTC